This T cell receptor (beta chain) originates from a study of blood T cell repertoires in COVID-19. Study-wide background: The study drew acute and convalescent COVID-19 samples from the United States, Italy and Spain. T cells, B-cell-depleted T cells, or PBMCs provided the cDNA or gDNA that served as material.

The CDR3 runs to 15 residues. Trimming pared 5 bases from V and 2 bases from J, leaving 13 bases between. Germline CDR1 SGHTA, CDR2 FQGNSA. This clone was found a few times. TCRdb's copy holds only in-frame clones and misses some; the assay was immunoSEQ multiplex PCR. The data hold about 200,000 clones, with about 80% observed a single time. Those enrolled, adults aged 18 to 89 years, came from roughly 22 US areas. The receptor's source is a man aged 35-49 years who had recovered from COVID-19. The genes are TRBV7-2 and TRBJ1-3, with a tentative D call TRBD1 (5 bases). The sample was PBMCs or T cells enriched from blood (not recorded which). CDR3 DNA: TGTGCCAGCAGCCGGCGCGGGGGGACTGGAAACACCATATATTTT. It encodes CASSRRGGTGNTIYF.